The sequence of this T cell receptor beta chain was determined in a study of PD-L1 blockade in urothelial cancer. For the study at large: Reported median T cell count for blood samples was 110,000 to 150,000.

This CDR3 region has 13 residues. Germline V gives CDR1 KGHSH, CDR2 LQKENI. Sequencing was performed with immunoSEQ multiplex PCR; in TCRdb, only in-frame clones are kept and a portion is missing. This sample yields about 80,000 clones, of which 85% are seen a single time; about 6.2% belongs to the top ten. Time point described: pretreatment peripheral blood. As concerns this clone: Sequence at one end of the junction differs from germline and may be a read error.

This TCR came from a man aged 35 to 55 with urothelial cancer. Sequencing used PBMCs, obtained around atezolizumab (anti-PD-L1) treatment. V is TRBV18 and J is TRBJ1-5; TRBD1 agrees at 8 bases. CDR3 bases: TGTGCCAGCTCACCAAGCAGGGACAGGCCGTGCTTTTTT. Protein product: CASSPSRDRPCFF.